These 26 T cell receptor beta chains originate from one sample sequenced in a study of OX40 agonist ivuxolimab in advanced cancers. Generated by immunoSEQ multiplex PCR, the TCRdb table keeps only in-frame clones and is missing some. Of tens of thousands of clones listed, roughly three quarters are singletons. The specimen comprised CD4+ or CD8+ T cells sorted from blood, sampled in a trial of the OX40 agonist ivuxolimab. Receptors originate from an adult with an advanced solid tumor such as melanoma, head and neck, liver or kidney cancer.

The genes are TRBV4-1 and TRBJ2-3; D remains unclear. CDR1 is MGHRA and CDR2 is YSYEKL in the germline V gene. The CDR3 sequence is 18 residues long. V was pared by 0 bases and J by 0 bases, with 16 bases between. This chain's CDR3 is CASSQDRNPSTSTDTQYF. The CDR3 region has the DNA TGCGCCAGCAGCCAAGATCGAAACCCCAGTACTAGCACAGATACGCAGTATTTT.

V is TRBV5-1 and J is TRBJ1-1, with 8 bases aligning to TRBD1. This CDR3 is built from 15 residues. Germline V gene sequence: CDR1 SGHRS, CDR2 YFSETQ. V dropped 3 bases and J dropped 5; count of bases not matched to a gene: 9. The CDR3 DNA sequence: TGCGCCAGCAGCTCTACACAGGGGGTGGGAACTGAAGCTTTCTTT. It encodes CASSSTQGVGTEAFF.

This chain links TRBV28 with TRBJ1-5; D gene ambiguous. The CDR3 consists of 14 residues. The ends were cut back, 4 bases at V and 1 base at J, with 8 bases in the middle. The germline gives CDR1 MDHEN, CDR2 SYDVKM. DNA of the CDR3: TGTGCCAGCAGTTACCTGGACAGCAATCAGCCCCAGCATTTT. This translates into CASSYLDSNQPQHF.

This chain joins TRBV25-1 and TRBJ1-4; D gene unclear. Germline loops: CDR1 MGHDK, CDR2 SYGVNS. V lost 3 bases and J 1 base, leaving 12 bases between the germline ends. This CDR3 is 16 amino acids long. This chain's CDR3 is CASSERGFGTNEKLFF. CDR3 coding DNA: TGTGCCAGCAGTGAGAGAGGGTTTGGAACTAATGAAAAACTGTTTTTT.

This chain links TRBV7-9 with TRBJ1-2; D perhaps matches TRBD1 (5 bases). This CDR3 region has 14 residues. V was shortened by 4 bases and J by 6 bases, with 15 bases between the two germline ends. Germline V gene lookup returns CDR1 SEHNR and CDR2 FQNEAQ (reference sequence). In DNA form, the CDR3 reads TGTGCCAGCAGCTCCTACCAGGGAGCAGATGGCTACACCTTC. Translating gives CASSSYQGADGYTF. The full variable domain, rest sourced from reference TRBV7-9 and TRBJ1-2, is DTGVSQNPRHKITKRGQNVTFRCDPISEHNRLYWYRQTLGQGPEFLTYFQNEAQLEKSRLLSDRFSAERPKGSFSTLEIQRTEQGDSAMYLCASSSYQGADGYTFGSGTRLTVV.

This clone appeared a single time. The V and J genes are TRBV14 and TRBJ2-2, with TRBD2 identical over 12 bases. V lost 4 bases and J lost 1; bases outside the gene matches: 1. Germline lookup yields CDR1 SGHDN and CDR2 FVKESK. This CDR3 contains 16 residues. The CDR3 sequence: CASSPLAGGNTGELFF. CDR3 DNA: TGTGCCAGCAGCCCACTAGCGGGGGGGAACACCGGGGAGCTGTTTTTT.

V and J are TRBV6-6 and TRBJ2-2, with D uncertain. The V gene lost 8 bases and the J gene lost 6 bases, with 10 bases spanning the gap. The CDR3 is 12 amino acids. From germline, CDR1 is MNHNY and CDR2 SVGAGI (reference sequence). In DNA form, the CDR3 reads TGTGCCAGCCGACAAAGTGCCGGGGAGCTGTTTTTT. This gives the protein CASRQSAGELFF.

The chain recombines TRBV6-1 with TRBJ1-1; D gene ambiguous. This CDR3 is 14 amino acids long. Per the germline V gene, CDR1 is MNHNS and CDR2 is SASEGT. The V end was cut by 3 bases, the J end by 3 bases, with 11 bases between. This chain's CDR3 is CASSDNTGYTEAFF. The CDR3 DNA reads TGTGCCAGCAGTGACAATACCGGGTACACTGAAGCTTTCTTT.

On this clone: A read error may produce the germline difference seen at one junction end. The chain recombines TRBV11-2 with TRBJ1-2; a possible D gene is TRBD1 (5 bases). The CDR3 consists of 12 residues. Germline values: CDR1 SGHAT, CDR2 FQNNGV. The CDR3 spells CASSLERGRTYF. CDR3 in DNA: TGTGCCAGCAGCTTAGAAAGGGGTAGGACCTACTTC. The full variable domain, in which reference TRBV11-2 and TRBJ1-2 provide the parts outside the CDR3, is EAGVAQSPRYKIIEKRQSVAFWCNPISGHATLYWYQQILGQGPKLLIQFQNNGVVDDSQLPKDRFSAERLKGVDSTLKIQPAKLEDSAVYLCASSLERGRTYFGSGTRLTVV.

The V and J genes are TRBV7-2 and TRBJ2-2; 10 nucleotides match TRBD1. Germline V gives CDR1 SGHTA, CDR2 FQGNSA. The CDR3 spans 16 residues. V trimming: 4 bases; J trimming: 2 bases; junction bases outside the gene matches: 4. The CDR3 region is CASSSRDRGNTGELFF. In DNA, the CDR3 is TGTGCCAGCAGCTCCCGGGACAGGGGCAACACCGGGGAGCTGTTTTTT.

The rearrangement uses TRBV30 and TRBJ2-3, with D possibly being TRBD2 (5 bases). With 2 bases removed from V and 2 bases from J, the gap between germline ends came to 14 bases. This CDR3 has 15 residues. The V gene's germline CDR1 is GTSNPN and CDR2 SVGIG (reference sequence). Here the CDR3 DNA reads TGTGCCTGGAGTCTTGAAATAGCGTACACAGATACGCAGTATTTT. Protein sequence: CAWSLEIAYTDTQYF.

By sample share, this clone is medium-sized. The V and J genes are TRBV19 and TRBJ2-3; a weak D match, TRBD1 (6 bases). CDR1 and CDR2 from the germline V gene are LNHDA and SQIVND (reference sequence). V lost 3 bases and J lost 0, with 7 bases in between. The CDR3 is made up of 14 amino acids. The CDR3 DNA sequence: TGTGCCAGTAGTATCGACAGGAGCACAGATACGCAGTATTTT. Amino acids: CASSIDRSTDTQYF.

This chain uses TRBV7-9 with TRBJ2-7, with TRBD1 matching 9 bases. The CDR3 extends over 15 amino acids. The J segment lost 5 bases and the V segment lost 6 bases, leaving 11 bases of the junction unmatched. CDR1 is SEHNR, CDR2 FQNEAQ, per germline (reference sequence). CDR3 DNA: TGTGCCAGCAGTCCTCCCGAGGACAGGGGCCACGAGCAGTACTTC. This gives the protein CASSPPEDRGHEQYF. Supplemented by reference TRBV7-9 and TRBJ2-7, the full variable domain reads DTGVSQNPRHKITKRGQNVTFRCDPISEHNRLYWYRQTLGQGPEFLTYFQNEAQLEKSRLLSDRFSAERPKGSFSTLEIQRTEQGDSAMYLCASSPPEDRGHEQYFGPGTRLTVT.

This clone is categorized as medium-sized. The chain employs TRBV10-2 and TRBJ1-6; D remains ambiguous. Germline V CDR1 and CDR2: WSHSY, SAAADI. The CDR3 runs to 14 residues. V dropped 2 bases and J dropped 2 bases, with 4 bases sitting between them. CDR3 bases: TGCGCCAGCAGTGAGGGAACCTATAATTCACCCCTCCACTTT. Translating gives CASSEGTYNSPLHF.

This chain uses TRBV5-1 with TRBJ2-3, with D maybe TRBD2 (5 bases). Germline loops: CDR1 SGHRS, CDR2 YFSETQ. V was pared by 4 bases and J by 6 bases, with 6 bases between. This CDR3 has 11 residues. As DNA, the CDR3 is TGCGCCAGCAGCCCGGGGGATACGCAGTATTTT. Amino acid sequence: CASSPGDTQYF.

The rearrangement links TRBV7-2 to TRBJ2-1; D unresolved. Per the germline V gene, CDR1 is SGHTA and CDR2 is FQGNSA. CDR3 length: 15 residues. V was shortened by 1 base and J by 6 bases, with 13 bases between the two germline ends. The CDR3 coding sequence is TGTGCCAGCAGCTTAGAAATGGGTCATGCCAATGAGCAGTTCTTC. Residues: CASSLEMGHANEQFF.

The V and J genes are TRBV6-4 and TRBJ2-5; TRBD1 matches at 9 bases. The trim removed 6 bases at V and 7 bases at J, leaving 6 bases unmatched. Germline CDR1 reads MRHNA; CDR2 reads SNTAGT. There are 13 residues in the CDR3. This CDR3 is CASSQDRGGTQYF. Here the CDR3 DNA reads TGTGCCAGCAGCCAGGACAGGGGAGGGACCCAGTACTTC.

The rearrangement uses TRBV4-3 and TRBJ1-2; a possible D gene is TRBD1 (5 bases). Germline loops: CDR1 LGHNA, CDR2 YSLEER. The CDR3 runs to 15 residues. Trimming took 0 bases from V and 4 from J, leaving 12 bases between them. CDR3 protein: CASSQDPGQAYGYTF. In DNA, the CDR3 is TGCGCCAGCAGCCAAGACCCAGGGCAGGCCTATGGCTACACCTTC.

This clone occurred a few times. V gene TRBV12-5 combines with J gene TRBJ1-1; D unresolved. CDR1 LGHNT and CDR2 FRNRAP come from the germline V gene. V lost 0 bases and J 6 bases, leaving 8 bases between the germline ends. The CDR3 is 13 residues long. CDR3 sequence (DNA): TGTGCTAGTGGTTTGGTCCGCGGGGCTGAAGCTTTCTTT. Residues: CASGLVRGAEAFF.

The chain uses TRBV5-1 and TRBJ2-3; D might be TRBD2 (5 bases). Germline assignment: CDR1 SGHRS and CDR2 YFSETQ. Trimming took 0 bases from V and 0 from J, leaving 11 bases between them. CDR3 length: 16 residues. The CDR3 loop reads CASSLGGATSTDTQYF. In DNA, the CDR3 is TGCGCCAGCAGCTTGGGGGGAGCGACTAGCACAGATACGCAGTATTTT.

Written as DNA, the CDR3 is TGTGCCAGCAGCTTGGGAGGGACAGGGGGATTTGGAAACACCATATATTTT. Encoded protein: CASSLGGTGGFGNTIYF. The chain has TRBV5-6 and TRBJ1-3; 11 nucleotides line up with TRBD1. Germline V gene data show CDR1 as SGHDT and CDR2 as YYEEEE. CDR3 length equals 17 residues. The ends lost 0 bases at V and 3 bases at J; junction bases unmatched: 5. The full variable domain, its missing parts supplied by reference TRBV5-6 and TRBJ1-3, is DAGVTQSPTHLIKTRGQQVTLRCSPKSGHDTVSWYQQALGQGPQFIFQYYEEEERQRGNFPDRFSGHQFPNYSSELNVNALLLGDSALYLCASSLGGTGGFGNTIYFGEGSWLTVV.

The chain uses TRBV2 and TRBJ1-5, with 9 bases lining up with TRBD1. Unmatched junction bases numbered 7, after V lost 6 bases and J lost 7 bases. CDR3 length: 14 residues. Germline loops: CDR1 SNHLY, CDR2 FYNNEI. Here the CDR3 reads CASSAGQGGQPQHF. CDR3 nucleotides: TGTGCCAGCAGCGCGGGACAGGGAGGGCAGCCCCAGCATTTT. Looking up the rest from reference TRBV2 and TRBJ1-5 gives the full variable domain: EPEVTQTPSHQVTQMGQEVILRCVPISNHLYFYWYRQILGQKVEFLVSFYNNEISEKSEIFDDQFSVERPDGSNFTLKIRSTKLEDSAMYFCASSAGQGGQPQHFGDGTRLSIL.

The chain uses TRBV15 and TRBJ2-2; unclear D gene. The CDR3 extends over 14 amino acids. Germline loops: CDR1 LNHNV, CDR2 YYDKDF (reference sequence). V dropped 6 bases and J dropped 2 bases, with 10 bases sitting between them. CDR3 nucleotides: TGTGCCACCAGGGTTCAGTTTAACACCGGGGAGCTGTTTTTT. Protein product: CATRVQFNTGELFF.

The gene calls are TRBV11-2 and TRBJ1-4; no definite D call. In germline, CDR1 is SGHAT, CDR2 FQNNGV. The V and J ends lost 1 base and 14 bases respectively, with 14 bases between them. The CDR3 loop spans 13 amino acids. CDR3 protein: CASSLVGPSVLFF. The CDR3 DNA is TGTGCCAGCAGCTTAGTTGGGCCTAGTGTTCTGTTTTTT.

V usage is TRBV5-1 and J usage is TRBJ2-5; D is possibly TRBD2 (6 bases). The germline V and J ends were trimmed by 4 bases and 4 bases, with 14 bases remaining between them. CDR1 SGHRS and CDR2 YFSETQ come from the germline V gene. This CDR3 spans 14 amino acids. CDR3 DNA: TGCGCCAGCAGCCCCGGCGGGGCGGGAGAGACCCAGTACTTC. Translated: CASSPGGAGETQYF.

This chain connects TRBV2 to TRBJ2-7; weak D call: TRBD2 (5 bases). Germline V lookup: CDR1 SNHLY, CDR2 FYNNEI. V gave up 6 bases and J gave up 0 bases, with 15 bases separating them. The CDR3 spans 15 residues. As DNA, the CDR3 is TGTGCCAGCAGATTAGTAGAGGGTACCTCCTACGAGCAGTACTTC. The encoded protein is CASRLVEGTSYEQYF.